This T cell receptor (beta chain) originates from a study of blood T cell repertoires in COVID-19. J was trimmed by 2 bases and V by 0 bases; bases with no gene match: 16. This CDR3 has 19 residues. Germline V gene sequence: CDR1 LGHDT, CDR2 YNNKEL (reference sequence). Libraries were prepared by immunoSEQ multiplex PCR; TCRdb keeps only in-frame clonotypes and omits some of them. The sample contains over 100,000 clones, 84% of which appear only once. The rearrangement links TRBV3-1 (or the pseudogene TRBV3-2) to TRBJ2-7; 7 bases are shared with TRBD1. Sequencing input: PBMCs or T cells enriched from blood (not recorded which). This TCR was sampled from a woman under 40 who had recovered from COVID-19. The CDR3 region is CASSQDRARSADRAYEQYF. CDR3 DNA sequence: TGTGCCAGCAGCCAAGATAGGGCCAGATCCGCAGACAGGGCCTACGAGCAGTACTTC.